The clone carrying this TCR beta chain was counted only a few times. Its antigen is undetermined. The PCR employed 60 Vbeta primers together with 13 Jbeta primers. Profiling relied on immunoSEQ multiplex PCR, and the TCRdb table lists in-frame clones only, not all of them. The sample holds roughly 130,000 clones, approximately 86% seen once. V was cut by 5 bases and J by 1 base, with 14 bases left in between. From germline, CDR1 is SQVTM and CDR2 ANQGSEA. The CDR3 runs 14 residues. These data belong to a study of cytomegalovirus exposure and HLA in healthy donors. The study, taken as a whole, reports: Previous analysis showed most TCR beta V segments were productive about 87% or about 30% of the time. Analysis performed later found 15,000 or so TCR beta sequences associated with HLA alleles at 0.05 false discovery rate.

The sequence was obtained from a boy between 10 and 17 years old in good health and CMV-seronegative. Sequenced sample: PBMCs. The V call is TRBV29-1, the J call TRBJ1-1, with no clear D. The CDR3 DNA sequence: TGCAGCGTTCGTGGGGTGGGAGGGAACACTGAAGCTTTCTTT. As protein: CSVRGVGGNTEAFF.